The clone carrying this T cell receptor (beta chain) was detected once. The time point: pretreatment peripheral blood. The study enrolled patients with locally advanced or metastatic urothelial carcinoma. The source of the sample is a study of PD-L1 blockade in urothelial cancer. Using immunoSEQ multiplex PCR, the repertoire was profiled, and TCRdb retains in-frame clones only, with some absent. This table holds 30,000 to 40,000 clones, about 80% found once. Sequencing was performed on PBMCs, taken around atezolizumab (anti-PD-L1) treatment. This sequence was found in a man aged 55 to 70 with urothelial cancer.

The CDR3 region has the DNA TGTGCCTGGAGCACTCCCCCATTTTTCTCCTACGAGCAGTACTTC. Translation: CAWSTPPFFSYEQYF. The gene calls are TRBV30 and TRBJ2-7; unclear D gene. Germline values: CDR1 GTSNPN, CDR2 SVGIG (reference sequence). There are 15 residues in the CDR3. Trimming took off 3 bases at V and 0 bases at J, with 15 bases between the two ends. Full variable domain (remainder filled in from reference TRBV30 and TRBJ2-7): SQTIHQWPATLVQPVGSPLSLECTVEGTSNPNLYWYRQAAGRGLQLLFYSVGIGQISSEVPQNLSASRPQDRQFILSSKKLLLSDSGFYLCAWSTPPFFSYEQYFGPGTRLTVT.